One sample yielded the 9 T cell receptor beta chains listed below, sequenced in a study of blood T cell repertoires in COVID-19. Method: immunoSEQ multiplex PCR; TCRdb's copy keeps in-frame clones and lacks some. The table records 50,000 to 80,000 clones, roughly 88% of them present only once. Sequenced material: peripheral blood. These TCRs come from a woman aged 55-69 years with COVID-19, enrolled during active disease.

The chain is built from TRBV6-4 and TRBJ2-2; 8 bases align to TRBD1. The CDR3 runs to 16 residues. Germline-derived CDR1 and CDR2 are MRHNA and SNTAGT. V was clipped by 3 bases and J by 3 bases; unmatched bases: 6. The CDR3 sequence: CASSEKTGEHTGELFF. As DNA, the CDR3 is TGTGCCAGCAGTGAGAAGACAGGGGAACACACCGGGGAGCTGTTTTTT.

This clone is a singleton in its sample. The chain uses TRBV6-5 and TRBJ2-4; 7 bases line up with TRBD2. This CDR3 contains 15 residues. V trimming: 0 bases; J trimming: 6 bases; junction bases outside the gene matches: 5. Per the germline V gene, CDR1 is MNHEY and CDR2 is SVGAGI. Here the CDR3 DNA reads TGTGCCAGCAGTTACTCGGGCAGGGAGGGAAACATTCAGTACTTC. Protein product: CASSYSGREGNIQYF.

A few counts support this clone. The V gene is TRBV7-8, the J gene TRBJ2-7, with D perhaps matching TRBD1 (6 bases). Germline lookup yields CDR1 SGHVS and CDR2 FQNEAQ. V lost 7 bases and J 2 bases, leaving 15 bases between the germline ends. This CDR3 comprises 14 residues. The CDR3 nucleotides read TGTGCCAGCACCAGGGGACGGACTCCCTACGAGCAGTACTTC. It encodes CASTRGRTPYEQYF.

The chain has TRBV2 and TRBJ1-5; maybe TRBD1 (5 bases). Between the trimmed V and J ends, which lost 0 bases and 7 bases, there was a span of 16 bases. CDR3 length: 16 amino acids. CDR1 is SNHLY, CDR2 FYNNEI, per germline. This CDR3 is CASSEALGGAYQPQHF. The CDR3 DNA reads TGTGCCAGCAGTGAAGCGCTTGGTGGGGCATACCAGCCCCAGCATTTT.

This rearrangement joins TRBV19 to TRBJ1-3; D might be TRBD1 (6 bases). CDR3 length equals 18 residues. The germline V gene has CDR1 LNHDA and CDR2 SQIVND (reference sequence). V was pared by 7 bases and J by 0 bases, with 22 bases between. As DNA, the CDR3 is TGTGCCAGTATCCGATCCCCCACAGGGCACCTCTCTGGAAACACCATATATTTT. Translated: CASIRSPTGHLSGNTIYF.

The CDR3 sequence: CASSQGQGSNQPQHF. The CDR3 region has the DNA TGTGCCAGCAGCCAAGGGCAGGGCAGCAATCAGCCCCAGCATTTT. This sequence joins TRBV3-1 (or the pseudogene TRBV3-2) and TRBJ1-5; D may be TRBD1 (5 bases). Germline values: CDR1 LGHDT, CDR2 YNNKEL (reference sequence). Trimming took off 1 base at V and 1 base at J, with 8 bases between the two ends. The CDR3 contains 15 residues.

This chain connects TRBV7-9 to TRBJ2-7; no clear D. Trimming pared 1 base from V and 5 bases from J, leaving 9 bases between. This CDR3 contains 13 residues. Germline V CDR1 and CDR2: SEHNR, FQNEAQ (reference sequence). The CDR3 bases are TGTGCCAGCAGCTTAGATCTCGCGGACGAGCAGTACTTC. Protein: CASSLDLADEQYF.

This chain connects TRBV7-9 to TRBJ2-7; unclear D gene. Germline V gene sequence: CDR1 SEHNR, CDR2 FQNEAQ (reference sequence). Deletions cut 7 bases from V and 2 bases from J, with 21 bases between. The CDR3 has 16 amino acids. This chain's CDR3 is CASTNPAALSPYEQYF. CDR3 in DNA: TGTGCCAGCACCAACCCGGCAGCGCTTTCCCCCTACGAGCAGTACTTC.

This rearrangement joins TRBV6-5 to TRBJ2-3; D is unresolved. Germline lookup yields CDR1 MNHEY and CDR2 SVGAGI. Trimming took 2 bases from V and 6 from J, leaving 9 bases between them. The CDR3 contains 13 residues. The CDR3 coding sequence is TGTGCCAGCAGTTACACGAGGTTTGATACGCAGTATTTT. It translates to CASSYTRFDTQYF.